The rows below give T cell receptor beta chains drawn from one sample of a study of early T cells in non-severe SARS-CoV-2 infection. TCRdb fed the 5' RACE reads into MiXCR, producing one record per CDR3 protein. The table shows 75,000 to 90,000 distinct CDR3 sequences, with about 6.5% occurring only once. What was sequenced was whole blood. All receptors come from an adult who was a healthcare worker with PCR-confirmed SARS-CoV-2 infection or an uninfected control (not recorded which). Each CDR3 is given with its conserved first and last residue. D genes are given only for firm matches. The size of a clone is reported for some rows only, either as once, few or many, or as a class for expanded clones.

size: many
V: TRBV15
D: TRBD1
J: TRBJ1-1
CDR3: CATSRVGTGGTEAFF
DNA: TGTGCCACCAGCAGAGTCGGGACAGGGGGCACTGAAGCTTTCTTT

size: few
V: TRBV13
D: TRBD2
J: TRBJ2-3
CDR3: CASSPSSGGGTDTQYF
DNA: TGTGCCAGCAGCCCTTCTAGCGGGGGCGGCACAGATACGCAGTATTTT

size: -
V: TRBV2
D: -
J: TRBJ2-1
CDR3: CASSEPERVEQFF
DNA: TGTGCCAGCAGTGAGCCTGAAAGGGTTGAGCAGTTCTTC

size: -
V: TRBV7-2
D: TRBD2
J: TRBJ2-3
CDR3: CASRALAGRTDTQYF
DNA: TGTGCCAGCAGGGCACTAGCGGGCCGCACAGATACGCAGTATTTT

size: few
V: TRBV5-1
D: -
J: TRBJ1-5
CDR3: CASSRDSNHNQPQHF
DNA: TGCGCCAGCAGCCGAGACAGCAACCACAATCAGCCCCAGCATTTT

size: many
V: TRBV30
D: -
J: TRBJ2-7
CDR3: CAWSYFRVEQYF
DNA: TGTGCCTGGAGTTATTTTCGAGTTGAGCAGTACTTC

size: many
V: TRBV19
D: -
J: TRBJ2-5
CDR3: CASSPRLLPRETQYF
DNA: TGTGCCAGTAGTCCCAGACTCCTACCCCGAGAGACCCAGTACTTC

size: few
V: TRBV5-4
D: TRBD1
J: TRBJ1-2
CDR3: CASSPGGTGGVYGYTF
DNA: TGTGCCAGCAGCCCCGGAGGGACAGGGGGCGTTTATGGCTACACCTTC

size: -
V: TRBV5-1
D: -
J: TRBJ2-2
CDR3: CASSLGADHGELFF
DNA: TGCGCCAGCAGCTTGGGGGCAGATCACGGGGAGCTGTTTTTT

size: -
V: TRBV6-6
D: TRBD2
J: TRBJ2-7
CDR3: CASSYGRAGAYEQYF
DNA: TGTGCCAGCAGTTACGGGAGGGCGGGGGCCTACGAGCAGTACTTC

size: -
V: TRBV7-9
D: -
J: TRBJ1-1
CDR3: CASSWGEDTEAFF
DNA: TGTGCCAGCAGCTGGGGGGAGGACACTGAAGCTTTCTTT

size: -
V: TRBV29-1
D: TRBD1
J: TRBJ2-7
CDR3: CSVGSGGISYEQYF
DNA: TGCAGCGTTGGTTCAGGGGGTATCTCCTACGAGCAGTACTTC

size: many
V: TRBV4-3
D: -
J: TRBJ1-4
CDR3: CASSLYLLEGEKLFF
DNA: TGCGCCAGCAGCCTTTACCTCCTTGAAGGCGAAAAACTGTTTTTT

size: -
V: TRBV5-1
D: -
J: TRBJ2-4
CDR3: CASSPDLNIQYF
DNA: TGCGCCAGCAGCCCGGACTTAAACATTCAGTACTTC

size: once
V: TRBV3-1
D: -
J: TRBJ2-1
CDR3: CASSQGPLNEQFF
DNA: TGTGCCAGCAGCCAGGGGCCGCTCAATGAGCAGTTCTTC

size: few
V: TRBV30
D: -
J: TRBJ2-3
CDR3: CACRLADTQYF
DNA: TGTGCCTGTCGACTAGCAGATACGCAGTATTTT

size: few
V: TRBV2
D: TRBD1
J: TRBJ1-4
CDR3: CASRDRTRAYNEKLFF
DNA: TGTGCCAGCCGGGACAGAACGCGGGCATATAATGAAAAACTGTTTTTT

size: many
V: TRBV19
D: -
J: TRBJ2-3
CDR3: CASSISGPALDTQYF
DNA: TGTGCCAGTAGTATATCAGGACCAGCTCTAGATACGCAGTATTTT

size: -
V: TRBV19
D: -
J: TRBJ2-1
CDR3: CASSTTTVDNEQFF
DNA: TGTGCCAGTAGTACCACGACAGTCGACAATGAGCAGTTCTTC

size: many
V: TRBV24-1
D: TRBD1
J: TRBJ2-3
CDR3: CATSDAQGADTQYF
DNA: TGTGCCACCAGTGATGCCCAGGGGGCGGATACGCAGTATTTT

size: many
V: TRBV25-1
D: -
J: TRBJ2-7
CDR3: CASSEAAQQYF
DNA: TGTGCCAGCAGTGAAGCGGCCCAGCAGTACTTC

size: many
V: TRBV28
D: TRBD1
J: TRBJ1-5
CDR3: CASSTALVGGGNQPQHF
DNA: TGTGCCAGCAGCACTGCCCTCGTAGGGGGCGGCAATCAGCCCCAGCATTTT

size: -
V: TRBV20-1
D: TRBD1
J: TRBJ2-1
CDR3: CSALDRGLNEQFF
DNA: TGCAGTGCGCTGGACAGGGGGCTAAATGAGCAGTTCTTC

size: -
V: TRBV11-2
D: -
J: TRBJ2-5
CDR3: CASCTRSGETQYF
DNA: TGTGCCAGCTGCACCCGGTCGGGGGAGACCCAGTACTTC

size: few
V: TRBV6-5
D: TRBD1
J: TRBJ2-2
CDR3: CASSYATGQGDAANTGELFF
DNA: TGTGCCAGCAGTTACGCCACGGGACAGGGAGATGCTGCGAACACCGGGGAGCTGTTTTTT

size: many
V: TRBV19
D: TRBD1
J: TRBJ2-1
CDR3: CASSTRGQDNNEQFF
DNA: TGTGCCAGTAGTACCCGAGGACAGGACAACAATGAGCAGTTCTTC

size: many
V: TRBV7-9
D: -
J: TRBJ2-3
CDR3: CASSHGGTFDTQYF
DNA: TGTGCCAGCAGCCACGGGGGCACGTTTGATACGCAGTATTTT

size: -
V: TRBV5-1
D: -
J: TRBJ2-1
CDR3: CASSRNLGDTGNEQFF
DNA: TGCGCCAGCAGCCGAAACCTAGGGGATACCGGCAATGAGCAGTTCTTC

size: many
V: TRBV5-6
D: -
J: TRBJ1-1
CDR3: CASSRTGSRTEAFF
DNA: TGTGCCAGCAGCCGTACAGGGTCGCGCACTGAAGCTTTCTTT

size: few
V: TRBV25-1
D: -
J: TRBJ2-5
CDR3: CASSELGTQETQYF
DNA: TGTGCCAGCAGTGAATTGGGGACCCAAGAGACCCAGTACTTC

size: -
V: TRBV4-3
D: TRBD2
J: TRBJ2-1
CDR3: CASSQDSPRLAGSSNEQFF
DNA: TGCGCCAGCAGCCAAGATTCTCCCAGACTAGCGGGGTCTAGCAATGAGCAGTTCTTC

size: -
V: TRBV18
D: TRBD2
J: TRBJ2-2
CDR3: CASSPEVAGYTGELFF
DNA: TGTGCCAGCTCACCGGAAGTAGCGGGGTATACCGGGGAGCTGTTTTTT

size: few
V: TRBV5-1
D: TRBD2
J: TRBJ2-7
CDR3: CASSTGSGRAYEQYF
DNA: TGCGCCAGCAGCACCGGTAGCGGGAGGGCCTACGAGCAGTACTTC

size: many
V: TRBV4-2
D: TRBD2
J: TRBJ2-7
CDR3: CASGLGTSGTYEQYF
DNA: TGTGCCAGTGGGCTCGGGACTAGCGGCACCTACGAGCAGTACTTC

size: -
V: TRBV6-6
D: -
J: TRBJ2-7
CDR3: CASSQGTEVREQYF
DNA: TGTGCCAGCAGTCAGGGGACGGAGGTCCGCGAGCAGTACTTC

size: few
V: TRBV28
D: -
J: TRBJ1-2
CDR3: CASREVANYGYTF
DNA: TGTGCCAGCAGAGAAGTAGCTAACTATGGCTACACCTTC

size: many
V: TRBV15
D: TRBD2
J: TRBJ2-1
CDR3: CATSRVSGGADEQFF
DNA: TGTGCCACCAGCAGAGTAAGCGGGGGGGCCGATGAGCAGTTCTTC

size: -
V: TRBV5-1
D: -
J: TRBJ1-1
CDR3: CASSLEVLNTEAFF
DNA: TGCGCCAGCAGCTTGGAGGTCCTGAACACTGAAGCTTTCTTT

size: many
V: TRBV11-2
D: -
J: TRBJ2-4
CDR3: CASSSRLAKNIQYF
DNA: TGTGCCAGCAGCTCTAGGTTAGCCAAAAACATTCAGTACTTC

size: many
V: TRBV7-2
D: -
J: TRBJ2-3
CDR3: CASSLAGTPYQDTQYF
DNA: TGTGCCAGCAGTCTCGCCGGGACGCCCTATCAAGATACGCAGTATTTT

size: many
V: TRBV24-1
D: -
J: TRBJ2-4
CDR3: CATSDLCIQEAKNIQYF
DNA: TGTGCCACCAGTGATTTGTGCATCCAAGAGGCCAAAAACATTCAGTACTTC

size: many
V: TRBV12-3/TRBV12-4
D: -
J: TRBJ1-1
CDR3: CASSSGDFRRNTEAFF
DNA: TGTGCCAGCAGTTCAGGGGACTTCAGGAGGAACACTGAAGCTTTCTTT

size: -
V: TRBV14
D: TRBD2
J: TRBJ2-5
CDR3: CASSRAGTSGVETQYF
DNA: TGTGCCAGCAGCCGAGCCGGGACTAGCGGGGTAGAGACCCAGTACTTC

size: many
V: TRBV10-2
D: -
J: TRBJ1-3
CDR3: CASSPSSGNTIYF
DNA: TGCGCCAGCAGCCCTTCGTCTGGAAACACCATATATTTT

size: few
V: TRBV4-2
D: -
J: TRBJ1-1
CDR3: CASAIDSRDTEAFF
DNA: TGTGCCAGCGCGATAGACAGCCGCGATACTGAAGCTTTCTTT

size: -
V: TRBV5-1
D: TRBD1
J: TRBJ2-7
CDR3: CASSASQGAGEQYF
DNA: TGCGCCAGCAGCGCCTCACAGGGGGCAGGGGAGCAGTACTTC

size: -
V: TRBV20-1
D: -
J: TRBJ1-2
CDR3: CSARDPTASNSNYGYTF
DNA: TGCAGTGCTAGAGATCCGACAGCCTCTAACTCTAACTATGGCTACACCTTC

size: many
V: TRBV20-1
D: -
J: TRBJ2-3
CDR3: CSAREQAGGPGTQYF
DNA: TGCAGTGCTAGAGAACAAGCCGGGGGACCCGGTACGCAGTATTTT

size: few
V: TRBV19
D: TRBD1
J: TRBJ1-5
CDR3: CASSIGGTDWNQPQHF
DNA: TGTGCCAGTAGTATAGGTGGGACAGATTGGAATCAGCCCCAGCATTTT

size: many
V: TRBV7-9
D: -
J: TRBJ2-3
CDR3: CATRANTDTQYF
DNA: TGTGCCACCCGGGCCAACACAGATACGCAGTATTTT

size: -
V: TRBV20-1
D: -
J: TRBJ2-7
CDR3: CSARDLGRERYEQYF
DNA: TGCAGTGCTAGAGATCTGGGCAGGGAACGATACGAGCAGTACTTC

size: -
V: TRBV27
D: -
J: TRBJ2-3
CDR3: CASNSWGAGRADTQYF
DNA: TGTGCCAGCAACTCCTGGGGGGCGGGACGGGCAGATACGCAGTATTTT

size: few
V: TRBV7-9
D: TRBD1
J: TRBJ2-3
CDR3: CASSLAQGKWPDTQYF
DNA: TGTGCCAGCAGCTTAGCACAGGGGAAATGGCCAGATACGCAGTATTTT

size: few
V: TRBV7-2
D: -
J: TRBJ1-1
CDR3: CASSPGIRTEAFF
DNA: TGTGCCAGCAGCCCAGGCATTCGGACTGAAGCTTTCTTT